This TCR beta chain was sequenced for a study of human T cells and chemical hapten exposure. Study-level results: Patch test scores rose with PT1 expanded TCR counts, a positive correlation. There were significantly more large CDR3 similarity clusters among expanded TCRs than among controls. Counts of TCRs above 1 in 1000 frequency stayed unchanged with DPC sensitization.

Sample time point: patch test 2, 6 weeks after DPC sensitization. Regarding treatment: therapeutic diphenylcyclopropenone sensitization with weekly scalp DPC. TCRdb fed the RACE reads into MiXCR, producing one record per CDR3 protein. The sample lists about 400,000 distinct CDR3 sequences; about 6% were seen once. CDR1 MNHEY and CDR2 SMNVEV come from the germline V gene (reference sequence). The CDR3 extends over 18 amino acids. V shed 5 bases and J 11 bases; nucleotides not matched to a gene: 23. In regard to this clonotype: Antigen specificity is unknown.

The receptor's source is a woman aged 18-29 years with alopecia areata. Some clones in this sample may be carry-over from other donors' samples. The sequencing used whole blood, collected in connection with sensitization to the hapten diphenylcyclopropenone (DPC). V usage is TRBV27 and J usage is TRBJ2-3; 9 bases are a match to TRBD1. The CDR3 DNA reads TGTGCCAGCAGTACGCTTCCGCTTACAGGGGGCGCACAGATAGTGCAGTATTTT. This encodes CASSTLPLTGGAQIVQYF.